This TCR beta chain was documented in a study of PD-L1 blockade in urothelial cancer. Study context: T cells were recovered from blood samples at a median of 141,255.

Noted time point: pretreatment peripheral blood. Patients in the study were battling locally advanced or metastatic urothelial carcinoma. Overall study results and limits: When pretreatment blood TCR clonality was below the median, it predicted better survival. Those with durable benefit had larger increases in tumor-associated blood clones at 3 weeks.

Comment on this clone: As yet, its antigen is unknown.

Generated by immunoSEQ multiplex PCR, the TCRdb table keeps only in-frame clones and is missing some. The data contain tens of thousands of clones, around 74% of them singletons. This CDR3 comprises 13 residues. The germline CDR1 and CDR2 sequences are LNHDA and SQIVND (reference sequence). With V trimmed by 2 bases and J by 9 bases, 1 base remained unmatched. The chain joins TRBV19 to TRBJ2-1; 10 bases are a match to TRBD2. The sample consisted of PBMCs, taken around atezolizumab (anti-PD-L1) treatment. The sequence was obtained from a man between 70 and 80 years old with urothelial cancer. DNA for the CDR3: TGTGCCAGTAGTATAACTAGCGGGATTGAGCAGTTCTTC. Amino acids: CASSITSGIEQFF.